Shown below are 25 T cell receptor beta chains from a single sample sequenced in a study of blood T cell repertoires in COVID-19. Generated by immunoSEQ multiplex PCR, the TCRdb table keeps only in-frame clones and is missing some. The table lists approximately 120,000 clones, over 70% of them singletons. The sequencing sample was made of peripheral blood. These receptor sequences come from a woman in her 50s with acute or convalescent COVID-19.

The V call is TRBV5-4, the J call TRBJ2-2, with D unclear. The CDR3 sequence is 15 residues long. Deletions cut 4 bases from V and 5 bases from J, with 15 bases between. Germline V gene lookup returns CDR1 SGHNT and CDR2 YYREEE (reference sequence). The CDR3 nucleotides read TGTGCCAGCAGCCCGGTTCCAGAGGAGACCGGGGAGCTGTTTTTT. Its translation is CASSPVPEETGELFF.

The chain is built from TRBV6-2 or TRBV6-3 and TRBJ1-5; 7 nucleotides match TRBD1. Per the germline V gene, CDR1 is MNHEY and CDR2 is SVGEGT. Trimming at V came to 4 bases and at J to 2 bases, leaving 5 bases not matched to a gene. CDR3 length equals 15 residues. The CDR3 is CASSLDRPGNQPQHF. In DNA, the CDR3 is TGTGCCAGCAGTTTGGACAGGCCGGGCAATCAGCCCCAGCATTTT.

V is TRBV5-8 and J is TRBJ1-1; D gene unclear. The germline V and J ends were trimmed by 1 base and 0 bases, with 4 bases remaining between them. The CDR3 has 13 amino acids. Germline values: CDR1 SGHTS, CDR2 YDEGEE. The CDR3 reads CASSLPVNTEAFF. As DNA, the CDR3 is TGTGCCAGCAGCTTGCCGGTGAACACTGAAGCTTTCTTT.

For this clone: Other DNA sequences in the sample encode the same CDR3. This chain joins TRBV3-1 (or the pseudogene TRBV3-2) and TRBJ1-2; the D is unclear. V lost 0 bases to trimming and J lost 4 bases, with 6 bases between them. The CDR3 spans 13 residues. CDR1 and CDR2 from the germline V gene are LGHDT and YNNKEL (reference sequence). CDR3: CASSQDSSYGYTF. The CDR3 coding sequence is TGTGCCAGCAGCCAAGATAGCAGCTATGGCTACACCTTC.

The table lists this clone with a count of one. V gene TRBV7-2 combines with J gene TRBJ1-1; D uncertain. Trimming removed 2 bases from V and 5 bases from J, with 12 bases in between. This CDR3 comprises 14 residues. In germline, CDR1 is SGHTA, CDR2 FQGNSA. The CDR3 sequence: CASSLRFAGTEAFF. The CDR3 DNA is TGTGCCAGCAGCTTAAGATTCGCCGGGACTGAAGCTTTCTTT. The whole variable domain, filled in from reference TRBV7-2 and TRBJ1-1, reads GAGVSQSPSNKVTEKGKDVELRCDPISGHTALYWYRQSLGQGLEFLIYFQGNSAPDKSGLPSDRFSAERTGGSVSTLTIQRTQQEDSAVYLCASSLRFAGTEAFFGQGTRLTVV.

The chain links TRBV9 to TRBJ1-6; tentatively, D is TRBD1 (5 bases). The V end lost 1 base, the J end lost 7 bases, and 12 bases lay between the germline ends. CDR3 length equals 15 residues. Germline lookup yields CDR1 SGDLS and CDR2 YYNGEE. This CDR3 is CASSVSGFTNSPLHF. The DNA for the CDR3 is TGTGCCAGCAGCGTATCAGGGTTTACGAATTCACCCCTCCACTTT. The full variable domain, rest sourced from reference TRBV9 and TRBJ1-6, is DSGVTQTPKHLITATGQRVTLRCSPRSGDLSVYWYQQSLDQGLQFLIQYYNGEERAKGNILERFSAQQFPDLHSELNLSSLELGDSALYFCASSVSGFTNSPLHFGNGTRLTVT.

The genes are TRBV19 and TRBJ1-5; maybe TRBD1 (5 bases). Germline V gene sequence: CDR1 LNHDA, CDR2 SQIVND (reference sequence). Trimming stripped 9 bases from V and 0 bases from J, with 15 bases between. The CDR3 spans 15 residues. The chain's CDR3 is CASHPQQDSNQPQHF. The CDR3 DNA reads TGTGCCAGCCACCCCCAACAGGATAGCAATCAGCCCCAGCATTTT.

CDR3 protein: CASSLRENPYNEQFF. For the CDR3, the DNA is TGTGCCAGCAGCTTGCGGGAGAATCCCTACAATGAGCAGTTCTTC. V usage is TRBV25-1 and J usage is TRBJ2-1, with 7 bases lining up with TRBD2. V lost 6 bases and J lost 2; bases outside the gene matches: 7. The CDR3 is made up of 15 amino acids. Germline V gene data show CDR1 as MGHDK and CDR2 as SYGVNS.

The chain joins TRBV27 to TRBJ2-2; D is unresolved. Germline CDR1 reads MNHEY; CDR2 reads SMNVEV (reference sequence). The CDR3 is made up of 10 amino acids. Trimming pared 8 bases from V and 6 bases from J, leaving 4 bases between. CDR3 protein: CASGAGELFF. CDR3 sequence (DNA): TGTGCCAGCGGAGCCGGGGAGCTGTTTTTT.

The V gene is TRBV14, the J gene TRBJ2-1; 10 nucleotides agree with TRBD2. The CDR3 runs 16 residues. Germline V lookup: CDR1 SGHDN, CDR2 FVKESK. Trimming cost V 6 bases and J 0 bases; bases outside gene matches: 5. For the CDR3, the DNA is TGTGCCAGCAGTGGAGCTAGCGGGAGCTCCTACAATGAGCAGTTCTTC. Translation gives CASSGASGSSYNEQFF.

This clone occurred once. The rearrangement joins TRBV6-1 to TRBJ1-6, with D possibly matching TRBD1 (6 bases). The CDR3 totals 14 residues. V lost 2 bases to trimming and J lost 7 bases, with 9 bases between them. In germline, CDR1 is MNHNS, CDR2 SASEGT. This CDR3 reads CASSENRANSPLHF. The CDR3 DNA reads as TGTGCCAGCAGTGAAAACAGGGCGAATTCACCCCTCCACTTT.

The V call is TRBV18, the J call TRBJ1-1, with a tentative D call TRBD1 (5 bases). V was cut by 2 bases and J by 1 base, with 17 bases left in between. The CDR3 loop spans 17 amino acids. The germline CDR1 and CDR2 sequences are KGHSH and LQKENI. The CDR3 sequence: CASSPTISGGGNTEAFF. DNA of the CDR3: TGTGCCAGCTCACCAACGATCTCCGGGGGTGGGAACACTGAAGCTTTCTTT.

The chain carries TRBV30 and TRBJ2-7; 9 bases agree with TRBD1. With 0 bases clipped from V and 1 base from J, the junction kept 1 base outside the gene matches. The CDR3 is 14 amino acids. Germline V gives CDR1 GTSNPN, CDR2 SVGIG (reference sequence). In DNA, the CDR3 is TGTGCCTGGAGTGTACAGGGGGCGTCCTACGAGCAGTACTTC. Translated: CAWSVQGASYEQYF.

This chain uses TRBV5-1 with TRBJ2-1; TRBD2 matches at 9 bases. Germline CDR1 SGHRS, CDR2 YFSETQ. CDR3 length: 16 amino acids. Losses at the gene ends were 0 bases for V and 7 bases for J; bases not matched to a gene: 8. The DNA of the CDR3 is TGCGCCAGCAGCTTGGGAGGGACTAGCCTTAGGAATGAGCAGTTCTTC. Residues: CASSLGGTSLRNEQFF.

In its sample, this clone was seen once. The chain is built from TRBV3-1 (or the pseudogene TRBV3-2) and TRBJ2-6; the match to TRBD1 covers 9 bases. Germline V gene lookup returns CDR1 LGHDT and CDR2 YNNKEL (reference sequence). Trimming took 2 bases from V and 3 from J; bases not matched to a gene: 5. This CDR3 contains 17 residues. The CDR3 coding sequence is TGTGCCAGCAGCCAACGGACAGGGGTCTTTGGGGCCAACGTCCTGACTTTC. Encoded protein: CASSQRTGVFGANVLTF.

The J gene is TRBJ1-1, the V gene TRBV14; D might be TRBD1 (6 bases). CDR1 is SGHDN and CDR2 is FVKESK in the germline V gene. CDR3 length: 13 residues. Deletions cut 5 bases from V and 2 bases from J, with 9 bases between. The CDR3 nucleotides read TGTGCCAGCAGCTCCGGGACAAACACTGAAGCTTTCTTT. Amino acids: CASSSGTNTEAFF. Variable domain in full (rest from reference TRBV14 and TRBJ1-1): EAGVTQFPSHSVIEKGQTVTLRCDPISGHDNLYWYRRVMGKEIKFLLHFVKESKQDESGMPNNRFLAERTGGTYSTLKVQPAELEDSGVYFCASSSGTNTEAFFGQGTRLTVV.

This clone has a handful of counts. This rearrangement joins TRBV7-9 to TRBJ2-1; D remains ambiguous. Trimming took off 2 bases at V and 8 bases at J, with 10 bases between the two ends. The CDR3 loop spans 13 amino acids. Germline-derived CDR1 and CDR2 are SEHNR and FQNEAQ (reference sequence). In DNA form, the CDR3 reads TGTGCCAGCAGCTTACCCGGGTGGGATGAGCAGTTCTTC. Translated: CASSLPGWDEQFF.

The rearrangement links TRBV28 to TRBJ1-2; possibly TRBD1 for D (5 bases). This CDR3 has 15 amino acids. Germline CDR1 and CDR2: MDHEN and SYDVKM. V was cut by 1 base and J by 6 bases, with 15 bases left in between. CDR3 coding DNA: TGTGCCAGCAGTTTATCCGGGGGTTGGTTAAATGGCTACACCTTC. Its protein is CASSLSGGWLNGYTF.

The chain joins TRBV2 to TRBJ2-5, with TRBD2 matching over 8 bases. CDR1 and CDR2 (germline): SNHLY, FYNNEI. Trimming at V came to 3 bases and at J to 0 bases, leaving 12 bases not matched to a gene. The CDR3 is 18 amino acids. CDR3 sequence: CASSETARGGYDQETQYF. The CDR3 DNA follows: TGTGCCAGCAGTGAGACCGCGCGCGGGGGGTATGACCAAGAGACCCAGTACTTC.

This rearrangement joins TRBV4-2 to TRBJ1-1, with 8 positions matching TRBD1. Per germline, CDR1 LGHNA and CDR2 YNFKEQ. The CDR3 has 17 residues. After removal of 0 bases from V and 1 base from J, the junction contained 7 bases not matched to a gene. The CDR3 region is CASSQEPRDRKNTEAFF. In nucleotides, the CDR3 is TGTGCCAGCAGCCAAGAACCTAGGGACAGGAAGAACACTGAAGCTTTCTTT.

The rearrangement uses TRBV5-1 and TRBJ1-2, with 8 bases that match TRBD1. V was clipped by 4 bases and J by 1 base; unmatched bases: 15. Looked up from germline, CDR1 is SGHRS and CDR2 is YFSETQ. The CDR3 sequence is 18 residues long. CDR3 DNA: TGCGCCAGCAGCGTCCAAACCGGGACAGGTGCCCTTAACTATGGCTACACCTTC. Translated, it gives CASSVQTGTGALNYGYTF.

The rearrangement joins TRBV5-1 to TRBJ1-6; D gene ambiguous. This CDR3 region has 15 residues. V was shortened by 4 bases and J by 6 bases, with 14 bases between the two germline ends. Germline loops: CDR1 SGHRS, CDR2 YFSETQ. CDR3 nucleotide sequence: TGCGCCAGCAGCCAACTAGGAAAAACTAATTCACCCCTCCACTTT. Its protein is CASSQLGKTNSPLHF.

This chain connects TRBV9 to TRBJ2-3, with 9 nucleotides matching TRBD1. The CDR3 covers 14 residues. Germline V gives CDR1 SGDLS, CDR2 YYNGEE. After removal of 3 bases from V and 3 bases from J, the junction contained 2 bases not matched to a gene. The chain's CDR3 is CASSADRGTDTQYF. CDR3 nucleotide sequence: TGTGCCAGCAGCGCGGACAGGGGTACAGATACGCAGTATTTT.

The V call is TRBV27, the J call TRBJ1-5, with TRBD1 matching over 10 bases. The CDR3 covers 20 residues. Trimming at V came to 6 bases and at J to 0 bases, leaving 17 bases not matched to a gene. Germline lookup yields CDR1 MNHEY and CDR2 SMNVEV (reference sequence). The CDR3 nucleotides are TGTGCCAGCAGCAATCTCTCGGGACAGGGGAGATTATATAGCAATCAGCCCCAGCATTTT. This translates into CASSNLSGQGRLYSNQPQHF.

CDR3 in amino acids: CASKDREESEAFF. Written as DNA, the CDR3 is TGTGCCAGTAAGGACAGGGAAGAGTCTGAAGCTTTCTTT. V and J are TRBV19 and TRBJ1-1, with 8 bases that match TRBD1. The CDR3 has 13 residues. Germline V lookup: CDR1 LNHDA, CDR2 SQIVND (reference sequence). The J segment lost 6 bases and the V segment lost 7 bases, leaving 7 bases of the junction unmatched.